The rows below give T cell receptor beta chains drawn from one sample of a study of blood T cells in healthy people across ages. TCRdb itself ran the 5' RACE reads through MiXCR, one entry per CDR3 protein. Here the sample spans approximately 850,000 distinct CDR3 sequences, around 43% being singletons. Sequenced input: blood. The receptors come from a man aged 60-69 years in good health. Each CDR3 is given with its conserved first and last residue. The order of the fields is clone size, J gene, V gene, D gene, CDR3 DNA, CDR3 protein. The D gene is left open where the match is weak. Size values are once, few and many counts, or a class for expanded clones, and some rows have none.

- | TRBJ2-3 | TRBV9 | - | TGTGCCAGCAGCGTAGGCCTCCTCTACGGCACAGATACGCAGTATTTT | CASSVGLLYGTDTQYF
few | TRBJ2-1 | TRBV7-2 | TRBD2 | TGTGCCAGCAGCTTAATCGGGACTAGCGGGGGGGCCTCGGGTGAGCAGTTCTTC | CASSLIGTSGGASGEQFF
- | TRBJ1-5 | TRBV24-1 | - | TGTGCCACCAGTTCGGGCTGGGGACCCCAGCATTTT | CATSSGWGPQHF
few | TRBJ2-4 | TRBV4-3 | - | TGCGCCAGCAGCCAAGATAGAGGGGGGGTAGACATTCAGTACTTC | CASSQDRGGVDIQYF
- | TRBJ2-7 | TRBV5-1 | - | TGCGCCAAATGGAATGGCGGAGCGCCGGGTTCCTACGAGCAGTACTTC | CAKWNGGAPGSYEQYF
- | TRBJ2-1 | TRBV2 | TRBD2 | TGTGCCAGCAGCAACCCTAGCGGGTCCTACAATGAGCAGTTCTTC | CASSNPSGSYNEQFF
- | TRBJ2-3 | TRBV5-6 | - | TGTGCCAGCAGCTTGGGACCTAAGGATACGCAGTATTTT | CASSLGPKDTQYF
- | TRBJ1-1 | TRBV20-1 | - | TGCAGTGCTAGTACAGGGAACACTGAAGCTTTCTTT | CSASTGNTEAFF
- | TRBJ1-1 | TRBV3-1 | - | TGTGCCAGCAGCCAACGGGTGACTGAAGCTTTCTTT | CASSQRVTEAFF
few | TRBJ2-1 | TRBV12-3/TRBV12-4 | TRBD2 | TGTGCCAGCAGTCCACGGACTAGCGCCAATGAGCAGTTCTTC | CASSPRTSANEQFF
few | TRBJ2-1 | TRBV20-1 | - | TGCAGTGCGCGGACCGACAATGAGCAGTTCTTC | CSARTDNEQFF
few | TRBJ1-2 | TRBV7-2 | - | TGTGCCAGCAGCCTACCCCCCCAGGTTCATGGCTACACCTTC | CASSLPPQVHGYTF
- | TRBJ2-3 | TRBV4-3 | TRBD2 | TGCGCCAGCAGCCGGCAAAGCGGGGGGGGCCCCGTCACAGATACGCAGTATTTT | CASSRQSGGGPVTDTQYF
few | TRBJ2-7 | TRBV7-9 | TRBD1 | TGTGCCAGCAGTTTGTTTGGGGACAGGGACGAGCAGTACTTC | CASSLFGDRDEQYF
many | TRBJ2-7 | TRBV7-9 | - | TGTGCCAGCAGCTTAGGCCAGGCGAGCTCCTACGAGCAGTACTTC | CASSLGQASSYEQYF
- | TRBJ2-5 | TRBV21-1 | - | TGTGCCACCTCGGAGGTCGGAAACCAAGAGACCCAGTACTTC | CATSEVGNQETQYF
- | TRBJ1-2 | TRBV7-2 | - | TGTGCCAGCAGCTTAACCCTAACCCCCTCCCATGGCTACACCTTC | CASSLTLTPSHGYTF
- | TRBJ2-3 | TRBV21-1 | - | TGTGCCAGCAGTAAAAGGGACAGGCTGAGGGACACAGATACGCAGTATTTT | CASSKRDRLRDTDTQYF
many | TRBJ2-1 | TRBV29-1 | - | TGCAGCGTTGGCCAGGGGACGGTCAATGAGCAGTTCTTC | CSVGQGTVNEQFF
- | TRBJ2-3 | TRBV20-1 | - | TGCAGTGCTAGCCGGCAGAGCACAGATACGCAGTATTTT | CSASRQSTDTQYF
- | TRBJ2-1 | TRBV6-2/TRBV6-3 | TRBD1 | TGTGCCAGCAACTCAATCGGACGGGACAGGTTTAACAATGAGCAGTTCTTC | CASNSIGRDRFNNEQFF
- | TRBJ2-7 | TRBV9 | TRBD1 | TGTGCCAGCAGCGCCCGACAGGGATACGACGAGCAGTACTTC | CASSARQGYDEQYF
few | TRBJ2-7 | TRBV12-3/TRBV12-4 | - | TGTGCCAGCAGCGAATGGGGGGCCTACGAGCAGTACTTC | CASSEWGAYEQYF
- | TRBJ2-7 | TRBV25-1 | - | TGTGCCAGCAGTGACAAAGTCAGGGGGGCACCCTACGAGCAGTACTTC | CASSDKVRGAPYEQYF